This T cell receptor (beta chain) came from a study of identical twins. Study-wide results and limits: Insertions were reduced in abundant cord blood beta clonotypes but not in memory repertoires. The study found that models underestimated out-of-frame TCR alpha sharing in monozygotic twins.

A universal primer site was incorporated via template switching, and the cDNA contained unique molecular identifiers. TCRdb used MiXCR to reprocess the 5' RACE reads, holding one entry per CDR3 protein. Of fewer than 800,000 distinct CDR3 sequences in the sample, roughly 7.2% were seen once. Germline lookup yields CDR1 SGHTS and CDR2 YDEGEE. The CDR3 consists of 13 residues. V was clipped by 4 bases and J by 4 bases, with 12 bases between them. There are many counts of this clonotype. What it recognizes is unknown. These data are also associated with another study on yellow fever vaccine responses in identical twins. That paper adds: Twins reportedly showed a vaccine T cell response that seemed partly convergent and partly personalized.

Sequenced: PBMCs. The chain employs TRBV5-8 and TRBJ2-7, with D maybe TRBD1 (6 bases). The source of this sequence is a young woman in good health. In DNA form, the CDR3 reads TGTGCCAGCAGCGCAAAAGGACAGTACGAGCAGTACTTC. It specifies CASSAKGQYEQYF.